The 19 T cell receptor beta chains below were found in one sample sequenced in a study of OX40 agonist ivuxolimab in advanced cancers. TCRdb's copy holds only in-frame clones and misses some; the assay was immunoSEQ multiplex PCR. Among roughly 110,000 clones listed, 90% were seen once. This sample comprised CD4+ or CD8+ T cells sorted from blood, obtained in a trial of the OX40 agonist ivuxolimab. The receptors here all came from an adult with an advanced solid tumor such as melanoma, head and neck, liver or kidney cancer.

The chain combines TRBV28 with TRBJ2-1; D might be TRBD2 (6 bases). Germline V gives CDR1 MDHEN, CDR2 SYDVKM. The V gene lost 5 bases and the J gene lost 0 bases, with 14 bases spanning the gap. The CDR3 totals 16 residues. CDR3 DNA sequence: TGTGCCAGCAGTGGGGGGACGGCTAGCTCCTACAATGAGCAGTTCTTC. Protein product: CASSGGTASSYNEQFF.

The chain has TRBV28 and TRBJ2-7; unclear D gene. CDR1 and CDR2 from the germline V gene are MDHEN and SYDVKM. Trimming pared 3 bases from V and 5 bases from J, leaving 14 bases between. CDR3 length: 14 amino acids. DNA of the CDR3: TGTGCCAGCAGTTTTTTGACGGTGTCCCACGAGCAGTACTTC. Amino acids: CASSFLTVSHEQYF.

The CDR3 spells CASSQELGYEQFF. CDR3 nucleotides: TGCGCCAGCAGCCAAGAGCTGGGATATGAGCAGTTCTTC. This chain uses TRBV4-3 with TRBJ2-1; D not certain. Germline CDR1 is LGHNA and CDR2 is YSLEER. V was trimmed by 0 bases and J by 8 bases, leaving 8 bases between them. The CDR3 is 13 residues long.

This chain links TRBV27 with TRBJ1-2; unclear D gene. The CDR3 sequence is 15 residues long. V shed 4 bases and J shed 0 bases, with 12 bases lying between them. The germline V gene encodes CDR1 MNHEY and CDR2 SMNVEV (reference sequence). CDR3 sequence reads: CASSSPGSPNYGYTF. The CDR3 bases are TGTGCCAGCAGTTCCCCGGGTTCCCCTAACTATGGCTACACCTTC.

V usage is TRBV18 and J usage is TRBJ1-2; D possibly corresponds to TRBD1 (6 bases). CDR3 size: 17 residues. CDR1 and CDR2 (germline): KGHSH, LQKENI. Trimming cost V 6 bases and J 4 bases, with 24 bases left between them. The CDR3: CASSKGSDPGHGYGYTF. The CDR3 DNA sequence: TGTGCCAGCTCGAAGGGCTCTGACCCGGGACACGGCTATGGCTACACCTTC.

The CDR3 region has the DNA TGTGCCAGCAGTTCCGCGACTAGCGGGGGGGCCTTCGATACGCAGTATTTT. This gives the protein CASSSATSGGAFDTQYF. The chain carries TRBV28 and TRBJ2-3, with 14 bases aligning to TRBD2. From germline, CDR1 is MDHEN and CDR2 SYDVKM. CDR3 length: 17 residues. With V trimmed by 4 bases and J by 6 bases, 9 bases remained unmatched.

The chain carries TRBV11-2 and TRBJ2-7, with 7 bases lining up with TRBD1. Germline V gene lookup returns CDR1 SGHAT and CDR2 FQNNGV. This CDR3 has 14 residues. The J segment lost 6 bases and the V segment lost 2 bases, leaving 7 bases of the junction unmatched. The CDR3 here is CASSLLGQPSEQYF. CDR3 bases: TGTGCCAGCAGCTTACTGGGACAGCCAAGCGAGCAGTACTTC.

The DNA for the CDR3 is TGTGCCAGCTCACTGGGGACAGGGGGCAACCCGAACTATGGCTACACCTTC. This sequence encodes CASSLGTGGNPNYGYTF. This sequence joins TRBV18 and TRBJ1-2; 12 nucleotides align to TRBD1. This CDR3 is built from 17 residues. Germline V gene data show CDR1 as KGHSH and CDR2 as LQKENI. The V and J ends lost 4 bases and 2 bases, in that order; junction bases with no gene match: 8. The complete variable domain, with remaining parts taken from reference TRBV18 and TRBJ1-2, reads NAGVMQNPRHLVRRRGQEARLRCSPMKGHSHVYWYRQLPEEGLKFMVYLQKENIIDESGMPKERFSAEFPKEGPSILRIQQVVRGDSAAYFCASSLGTGGNPNYGYTFGSGTRLTVV.

The chain links TRBV7-2 to TRBJ1-1; unclear D gene. The V gene's germline CDR1 is SGHTA and CDR2 FQGNSA. This CDR3 region has 13 residues. V shed 3 bases and J shed 1 base, with 6 bases lying between them. The CDR3 sequence is CASSFGENTEAFF. For the CDR3, the DNA is TGTGCCAGCAGCTTTGGAGAGAACACTGAAGCTTTCTTT.

V is TRBV11-2 and J is TRBJ1-6; weak D call: TRBD1 (6 bases). The CDR3 runs 15 residues. With 1 base removed from V and 10 bases from J, the gap between germline ends came to 14 bases. Looked up from germline, CDR1 is SGHAT and CDR2 is FQNNGV. CDR3 region: CASSLVAGALSPLHF. CDR3 sequence (DNA): TGTGCCAGCAGCTTAGTGGCAGGGGCTCTCTCACCCCTCCACTTT.

The chain couples TRBV23-1 to TRBJ2-5; D call uncertain. TRBV23-1 is an ORF; its function is uncertain. Between the trimmed V and J ends, which lost 6 bases and 5 bases, there was a span of 16 bases. The CDR3 loop spans 14 amino acids. The CDR3 protein is CASRASGFRETQYF. The CDR3 nucleotides are TGCGCCAGCAGGGCTTCGGGTTTTCGGGAGACCCAGTACTTC.

The V and J genes are TRBV27 and TRBJ1-4; 12 bases agree with TRBD1. The V gene end was trimmed by 6 bases and the J gene end by 7 bases; junction bases not matched to a gene: 9. CDR1 MNHEY and CDR2 SMNVEV come from the germline V gene (reference sequence). CDR3 length: 16 amino acids. CDR3: CASRRDRGRSLEKLFF. CDR3 bases: TGTGCCAGCAGGCGGGACAGGGGGCGCAGCCTTGAAAAACTGTTTTTT.

This clone appeared a single time. The rearrangement joins TRBV7-9 to TRBJ2-2; perhaps D is TRBD1 or TRBD2 (6 bases each). The germline V gene has CDR1 SEHNR and CDR2 FQNEAQ (reference sequence). The CDR3 consists of 19 residues. V shed 2 bases and J shed 2 bases, with 21 bases lying between them. The CDR3 loop is CASSLRRSGGLKNTGELFF. CDR3 DNA: TGTGCCAGCAGCTTAAGAAGATCTGGGGGGCTGAAAAACACCGGGGAGCTGTTTTTT. The entire variable domain, with the rest obtained from reference TRBV7-9 and TRBJ2-2, is as follows: DTGVSQNPRHKITKRGQNVTFRCDPISEHNRLYWYRQTLGQGPEFLTYFQNEAQLEKSRLLSDRFSAERPKGSFSTLEIQRTEQGDSAMYLCASSLRRSGGLKNTGELFFGEGSRLTVL.

V gene TRBV6-1 combines with J gene TRBJ2-3, with D tentatively TRBD1 (7 bases). The germline gives CDR1 MNHNS, CDR2 SASEGT. V shed 7 bases and J shed 4 bases, with 12 bases lying between them. There are 13 residues in the CDR3. CDR3 sequence: CASKGGGADTQYF. DNA of the CDR3: TGTGCCAGCAAAGGGGGCGGGGCAGATACGCAGTATTTT.

The rearrangement joins TRBV19 to TRBJ1-5; maybe TRBD1 (6 bases). V dropped 6 bases and J dropped 0 bases, with 12 bases sitting between them. The CDR3 sequence is 15 residues long. Germline CDR1 is LNHDA and CDR2 is SQIVND (reference sequence). The CDR3 DNA reads TGTGCCAGTAGCCTCGGACAGAATAGCAATCAGCCCCAGCATTTT. Protein sequence: CASSLGQNSNQPQHF.

The rearrangement links TRBV25-1 to TRBJ1-1, with D hard to call. CDR3 length equals 11 residues. The germline gives CDR1 MGHDK, CDR2 SYGVNS. V was shortened by 8 bases and J by 0 bases, with 4 bases between the two germline ends. CDR3 in DNA: TGTGCCAGCGGAGTGAACACTGAAGCTTTCTTT. It codes for CASGVNTEAFF.

The chain joins TRBV6-6 to TRBJ2-7, with 10 bases aligning to TRBD1. Trimming took 4 bases from V and 4 from J; bases not matched to a gene: 7. CDR3 length equals 15 residues. CDR1 and CDR2 from the germline V gene are MNHNY and SVGAGI (reference sequence). The CDR3 region is CASSSADRGRYEQYF. The CDR3 DNA sequence: TGTGCCAGCAGTTCCGCCGACAGGGGGCGTTACGAGCAGTACTTC.

This clone has just one count. The chain joins TRBV7-9 to TRBJ2-5; D might be TRBD2 (6 bases). This CDR3 is 13 amino acids long. The V end lost 1 base, the J end lost 4 bases, and 7 bases lay between the germline ends. CDR1 and CDR2 (germline): SEHNR, FQNEAQ (reference sequence). The CDR3 region is CASSLVEGETQYF. In DNA form, the CDR3 reads TGTGCCAGCAGCTTAGTGGAGGGAGAGACCCAGTACTTC.

The chain joins TRBV2 to TRBJ2-2; D possibly corresponds to TRBD2 (5 bases). Per the germline V gene, CDR1 is SNHLY and CDR2 is FYNNEI. The CDR3 spans 12 residues. Trimming cost V 6 bases and J 4 bases, with 6 bases left between them. CDR3 sequence reads: CASRGVTGELFF. The CDR3 nucleotides read TGTGCCAGCAGGGGAGTCACCGGGGAGCTGTTTTTT.